The entry that follows covers one TCR beta chain sequence. Its antigen is unknown. No clone much larger than this one lies a single base away; base qualities are absent. The sample comes from a study of radiotherapy plus CTLA-4 blockade in lung cancer (dated by TCRdb to 2017 to 2018). A note on the overall study: Objective responses occurred in 15% to 20% of enrolled patients, and approximately 34% achieved disease control.

Library prep was done by the immunoSEQ multiplex PCR assay. TCRdb stores this immuneACCESS table with in-frame sequences only. Part of the clones is absent; in the studies checked, under half of the shortfall reflects unresolved V genes, and no reason is known for the rest. Here the sample has approximately 38,000 clones; 70% to 90% occur a single time. The ten largest make up around a fifth of the sample. The paper as a whole reports these results and caveats: After treatment with radiotherapy and ipilimumab, TCR clones that originated in tumors expanded in peripheral blood. Increased serum interferon-beta after radiation, together with early dynamic changes in blood T cell clones, were reported to be the strongest predictors of response.

Sequences SEHNR (CDR1) and FQNEAQ (CDR2) are obtained from the germline V gene (reference sequence). Relative to germline, V is missing 1 base and J is missing 5 bases, with 11 bases of the junction outside any gene match. The CDR3 goes from the cysteine to the phenylalanine over 16 residues. Only CDR3 DNA remains: 48 bases, in frame from the first base. The study evaluated CTLA-4 blockade (ipilimumab) given together with focal radiation therapy in patients who had chemo-refractory metastatic non-small-cell lung cancer. Here the chain combines TRBV7-9 and TRBJ2-7, with 7 bases matching TRBD2. This TCR came from a human donor with non-small cell lung cancer whose response to radiotherapy plus ipilimumab could not be evaluated. Sequencing used peripheral blood, obtained from a patient treated with radiotherapy plus ipilimumab. The CDR3 loop reads CASSLGGGSNLDEQYF. The bases are TGTGCCAGCAGCTTAGGGGGAGGGAGTAACCTAGACGAGCAGTACTTC.